A selection of T cell receptor beta chains follows, all from one sample in a study of blood T cell repertoires in COVID-19. TCRdb's table, derived via immunoSEQ multiplex PCR, lists solely in-frame clones and lacks some. The table lists around 26,000 clones, almost 95% of them singletons. Sequences were obtained from peripheral blood. Receptor source: a human donor in a cohort sampled during active COVID-19. The CDR3 runs from the conserved cysteine through the conserved F or W. The D gene is left open where the match is weak. Part of the rows lack a size; the others show once, few, many or a class for expanded clones.

>.|TRBJ1-6|TRBV20-1|TRBD1
TGCAGTGCTAGTCGTGGTGGGACAGGGGGCCATTCACCCCTCCACTTT
CSASRGGTGGHSPLHF
>.|TRBJ2-7|TRBV6-5|TRBD1
TGTGCCAGCAGCGACGCTGGGACAGGGGCCTACGAGCAGTACTTC
CASSDAGTGAYEQYF
>.|TRBJ2-1|TRBV5-1|TRBD2
TGCGCCAGCAGCGACGCGGGGGGGCCTAACACCAATGAGCAGTTCTTC
CASSDAGGPNTNEQFF
>.|TRBJ2-1|TRBV6-1|TRBD2
TGTGCCAGCAGTGAATACCAACCCCTAAGCGGGGGCTCCTACAATGAGCAGTTCTTC
CASSEYQPLSGGSYNEQFF
>.|TRBJ2-7|TRBV7-9|TRBD1
TGTGCCAGCAGCTTAGGAAGCCCCGGGACAGCTTCCCCCTACGAGCAGTACTTC
CASSLGSPGTASPYEQYF
>once|TRBJ2-4|TRBV19|.
TGTGCCAGTACCCCCGGTAGTACTAGCCCCAACATTCAGTACTTC
CASTPGSTSPNIQYF
>.|TRBJ2-3|TRBV7-2|TRBD1
TGTGCCAGCAGCTTAGGCCCGGGACAGGGGTTTGCAGATACGCAGTATTTT
CASSLGPGQGFADTQYF
>.|TRBJ2-7|TRBV2|TRBD2
TGTGCCAGCACCGAACAAGCGGGGGGGGAGTACGAGCAGTACTTC
CASTEQAGGEYEQYF
>.|TRBJ2-7|TRBV2|.
TGTGCCAGCAGGCCGGACAGATCGACCGAGCAGTACTTC
CASRPDRSTEQYF
>.|TRBJ2-2|TRBV7-3|TRBD2
TGTGCCAGCAGCTTAAGCGCGGGGGTAAACACCGGGGAGCTGTTTTTT
CASSLSAGVNTGELFF